These 6 T cell receptor beta chains were sequenced from one sample in a study of cytomegalovirus exposure and HLA in healthy donors. The PCR was carried out with 60 Vbeta primers and 13 Jbeta primers. Profiling relied on immunoSEQ multiplex PCR, and the TCRdb table lists in-frame clones only, not all of them. The sample shows 95,000 to 150,000 clones, around four fifths of them seen only once. Sequenced material: PBMCs. The receptors were sampled from a man between 25 and 39 years old in good health and CMV-seropositive.

The rearrangement joins TRBV9 to TRBJ2-7, with D perhaps TRBD1 (5 bases). The CDR3 is made up of 14 amino acids. Looked up from germline, CDR1 is SGDLS and CDR2 is YYNGEE. The ends were cut back, 4 bases at V and 3 bases at J, with 14 bases in the middle. The DNA for the CDR3 is TGTGCCAGCAGCCCCGCAGGGTCAATCTACGAGCAGTACTTC. It specifies CASSPAGSIYEQYF.

The chain links TRBV7-6 to TRBJ2-3; D unresolved. This CDR3 is 15 amino acids long. Germline assignment: CDR1 SGHVS and CDR2 FNYEAQ. Trimming took off 1 base at V and 0 bases at J, with 8 bases between the two ends. DNA of the CDR3: TGTGCCAGCAGCTTAGAAACTACTAGCACAGATACGCAGTATTTT. Translated, it gives CASSLETTSTDTQYF.

The genes are TRBV5-1 and TRBJ2-1; 8 bases are shared with TRBD2. Germline CDR1 reads SGHRS; CDR2 reads YFSETQ. The length of the CDR3 is 15 residues. The trim removed 3 bases at V and 0 bases at J, leaving 2 bases unmatched. Here the CDR3 DNA reads TGCGCCAGCAGCTCCAGCGGGAGCTCCTACAATGAGCAGTTCTTC. Translated: CASSSSGSSYNEQFF.

CDR3 nucleotides: TGTGCCAGCAGTCAACTAGGACAGGGAAGAGATGGCTACACCTTC. Translation: CASSQLGQGRDGYTF. This chain connects TRBV6-5 to TRBJ1-2; 8 bases fit TRBD1. There are 15 residues in the CDR3. The ends lost 5 bases at V and 6 bases at J; junction bases unmatched: 11. Per the germline V gene, CDR1 is MNHEY and CDR2 is SVGAGI.

The chain carries TRBV19 and TRBJ2-3, with 9 bases identical to TRBD2. The germline CDR1 and CDR2 sequences are LNHDA and SQIVND (reference sequence). CDR3 length: 16 residues. V shed 7 bases and J 4 bases; nucleotides not matched to a gene: 12. CDR3 bases: TGTGCCAGTAAACTAGTGGCTAGCGGGACCGCAGATACGCAGTATTTT. Its protein is CASKLVASGTADTQYF.

This rearrangement joins TRBV7-8 to TRBJ1-5, with TRBD1 matching 7 bases. The germline gives CDR1 SGHVS, CDR2 FQNEAQ. Germline trimming cut 2 bases from V and 4 bases from J; bases unmatched to any gene: 5. The CDR3 is 15 residues long. DNA of the CDR3: TGTGCCAGCAGCTTACTGGCAGGGGGAAATCAGCCCCAGCATTTT. Residues: CASSLLAGGNQPQHF. Filled out from reference TRBV7-8 and TRBJ1-5, the complete variable domain reads GAGVSQSPRYKVAKRGQDVALRCDPISGHVSLFWYQQALGQGPEFLTYFQNEAQLDKSGLPSDRFFAERPEGSVSTLKIQRTQQEDSAVYLCASSLLAGGNQPQHFGDGTRLSIL.